This T cell receptor beta chain came from a study of blood T cell repertoires in COVID-19. Background on the study: Acute and convalescent COVID-19 specimens originated in the United States, Italy and Spain.

Participants were aged roughly 18 to 90 years, lived in 20 to 30 US areas, and enrolled virtually. Recovery meant two consecutive negative NP/OP PCR tests, professional clearance, or resolved symptoms. Repertoires were generated with immunoSEQ multiplex PCR, while TCRdb's copy carries only in-frame clones and drops some. The sample consists of 150,000 to 200,000 clones, under 90% of them appearing once. This CDR3 spans 10 amino acids. Germline lookup yields CDR1 ENHRY and CDR2 SYGVKD. Deletions cut 8 bases from V and 8 bases from J, with 9 bases between. The sequenced material came from PBMCs or T cells enriched from blood (not recorded which). The TCR was taken from a woman aged 60-70 years who had recovered from COVID-19. The chain couples TRBV10-3 to TRBJ1-1; the D is unclear. For the CDR3, the DNA is TGTGCCATCGAGGTCGGGGAAGCTTTCTTT. This sequence encodes CAIEVGEAFF.